The source of this TCR beta chain is a study of Ad26.COV2.S vaccination and SARS-CoV-2 variants. Assay: immunoSEQ multiplex PCR; the TCRdb copy retains only in-frame clones and omits some. The table has hundreds of thousands of clones, roughly nine tenths seen once. This sample's treatment: about 20 received Ad26.COV2.S at low or high dose, single or two shots; 5 received placebo; per-sample allocation not given. Sampling was performed 63 days after the first vaccine or placebo injection. The study used a vaccine consisting of an Ad26 vector that expressed Wuhan-strain SARS-CoV-2 spike. With V trimmed by 1 base and J by 0 bases, 1 base remained unmatched. Germline V gives CDR1 MNHNS, CDR2 SASEGT. CDR3 length: 15 amino acids.

Sequenced here: peripheral blood, sampled in a trial of Ad26.COV2.S vaccine versus placebo. The chain is built from TRBV6-1 and TRBJ1-2; 8 bases are shared with TRBD1. The receptor was isolated from a person between 18 and 65 years old who received the Ad26.COV2.S COVID-19 vaccine or a placebo. The CDR3 spells CASSEGRGPNYGYTF. CDR3 nucleotide sequence: TGTGCCAGCAGTGAAGGCAGGGGGCCTAACTATGGCTACACCTTC.